Below are 21 T cell receptor beta chains sequenced from a single sample in a study of regulatory T cells in long-lasting Graves disease. CDR3 regions were amplified by Arm-PCR using iRepertoire HTBI primers to build TCR beta libraries. MiXCR, applied by TCRdb to the multiplex PCR reads, yields one record per CDR3 protein. The sample gives 700,000 or so distinct CDR3 sequences, 30% of which show up once; around 42% is in the top ten. The time point denotes: persistent/refractory GD, antithyroid drugs over 5 years with positive TRAb. Isolated PBMC RNA provided the starting material for the TCR library. Sequencing was performed on peripheral blood mononuclear cells (PBMCs), taken when the disease was refractory, from a patient treated with antithyroid drugs. Source of these receptors: a female donor with Graves disease.

The rearrangement joins TRBV7-2 to TRBJ1-4; weak D call: TRBD1 (5 bases). V lost 5 bases to trimming and J lost 8 bases, with 15 bases between them. This CDR3 is built from 14 residues. Germline-derived CDR1 and CDR2 are SGHTA and FQGNSA. This CDR3 is CASSHGGPLEKLFF. In DNA form, the CDR3 reads TGTGCCAGCAGCCACGGGGGACCTTTAGAAAAACTGTTTTTT.

As regards this clonotype: A read error is possible here, since a much larger clone lies one base away. This chain connects TRBV11-2 to TRBJ1-1; no clear D gene. This CDR3 region has 14 residues. Trimming removed 5 bases at V and 6 bases at J, with 16 bases between. Germline V gives CDR1 SGHAT, CDR2 FQNNGV. The CDR3 sequence: CASSLLSQKPEAFF. The CDR3 bases are TGTGCCAGCAGCCTCCTAAGTCAAAAACCTGAAGCTTTCTTT.

This clonotype was seen a few times. This chain links TRBV6-1 with TRBJ2-7, with TRBD1 as a possible D gene (6 bases). V lost 7 bases and J lost 4, with 14 bases in between. The CDR3 runs to 13 residues. Germline V gives CDR1 MNHNS, CDR2 SASEGT. The CDR3 DNA follows: TGTGCCAGCAATAGGCAGGGGTTGTACGAGCAGTACTTC. Its translation: CASNRQGLYEQYF.

The rearrangement links TRBV20-1 to TRBJ2-4; 7 bases agree with TRBD2. CDR3 length equals 16 residues. With 0 bases clipped from V and 3 bases from J, the junction kept 8 bases outside the gene matches. Germline V CDR1 and CDR2: DFQATT, SNEGSKA (reference sequence). DNA for the CDR3: TGCAGTGCTAGAGATCAGACTAGCAGTGTCAAAAACATTCAGTACTTC. Encoded protein: CSARDQTSSVKNIQYF.

This clonotype was detected ten times or more. CDR3 coding DNA: TGTGCCAGCAGCCCCGGACAGACAGGGGTGAATGAAAAACTGTTTTTT. Translation gives CASSPGQTGVNEKLFF. The rearrangement uses TRBV6-1 and TRBJ1-4, with TRBD1 matching 8 bases. The V gene end was trimmed by 6 bases and the J gene end by 5 bases; junction bases not matched to a gene: 11. Germline CDR1 is MNHNS and CDR2 is SASEGT. The CDR3 spans 16 residues.

This clonotype was seen only a few times. V is TRBV5-5 and J is TRBJ2-7; TRBD2 might be the D (5 bases). The CDR3 loop spans 14 amino acids. The V and J ends lost 4 bases and 4 bases respectively, with 15 bases between them. The germline V gene has CDR1 SGHKS and CDR2 YYEKEE (reference sequence). The CDR3 nucleotides read TGTGCCAGCAGCCCGGATGGCGGGTCTTACGAGCAGTACTTC. Translated: CASSPDGGSYEQYF.

V gene TRBV20-1 combines with J gene TRBJ2-5; 7 positions match TRBD2. The CDR3 sequence is 15 residues long. The germline CDR1 and CDR2 sequences are DFQATT and SNEGSKA (reference sequence). V shed 4 bases and J 1 base; nucleotides not matched to a gene: 9. This CDR3 is CSATTLAGLQETQYF. The CDR3 nucleotides read TGCAGTGCTACCACTTTAGCGGGCCTCCAAGAGACCCAGTACTTC.

The chain combines TRBV29-1 with TRBJ1-1; D gene ambiguous. Germline CDR1 and CDR2: SQVTM and ANQGSEA. With 5 bases removed from V and 1 base from J, the gap between germline ends came to 11 bases. The CDR3 is made up of 13 amino acids. CDR3 nucleotides: TGCAGCGTTTTCGACACCCCGAACACTGAAGCTTTCTTT. Its protein is CSVFDTPNTEAFF.

This rearrangement joins TRBV30 to TRBJ2-5; maybe TRBD1 (6 bases). With the DNA end fitting TRBJ2-7 better, the J assignment may be wrong. CDR1 is GTSNPN and CDR2 is SVGIG in the germline V gene (reference sequence). The CDR3 has 13 residues. The CDR3 DNA follows: TGTGCCTGGAGGCCGGGACAAGATTACGAGCAGTACTTC. It is translated as CAWRPGQDYEQYF.

The count of this clonotype is one. The rearrangement links TRBV2 to TRBJ2-1; 14 positions match TRBD2. CDR3 length: 17 amino acids. The J segment lost 4 bases and the V segment lost 4 bases, leaving 6 bases of the junction unmatched. The germline CDR1 and CDR2 sequences are SNHLY and FYNNEI. CDR3 bases: TGTGCCAGCAGTGGACGACTAGCGGGAGGGCTATACAATGAGCAGTTCTTC. It codes for CASSGRLAGGLYNEQFF.

V is TRBV20-1 and J is TRBJ2-7, with D perhaps TRBD1 (5 bases). Germline CDR1 is DFQATT and CDR2 is SNEGSKA (reference sequence). The V gene lost 4 bases and the J gene lost 7 bases, with 26 bases spanning the gap. This CDR3 contains 16 residues. CDR3 amino acids: CSAITRDHLDIGEQYF. CDR3 bases: TGCAGTGCTATTACTCGCGATCATCTGGACATCGGGGAGCAGTACTTC.

This sequence joins TRBV19 and TRBJ2-7; 13 bases match TRBD2. CDR1 is LNHDA and CDR2 is SQIVND in the germline V gene (reference sequence). V lost 3 bases to trimming and J lost 9 bases; unmatched junction nucleotides: 8. The CDR3 is 15 residues long. The CDR3 sequence is CASSIPGTSGKRQYF. In nucleotides, the CDR3 is TGTGCCAGTAGTATCCCCGGGACTAGCGGGAAACGGCAGTACTTC.

The chain recombines TRBV10-3 with TRBJ2-5, with 10 bases fitting TRBD1. The CDR3 is 14 residues long. V shed 7 bases, J shed 8 bases, and the junction held 10 bases outside the gene matches. Germline V lookup: CDR1 ENHRY, CDR2 SYGVKD. The CDR3: CAIIPTGQGLTQYF. The CDR3 DNA follows: TGTGCCATCATCCCGACGGGACAGGGGTTAACCCAGTACTTC.

On this clonotype itself: At one end, the junction sequence differs from germline, possibly due to a read error. The chain carries TRBV7-2 and TRBJ2-7; 9 bases agree with TRBD1. This CDR3 comprises 14 residues. Germline CDR1 reads SGHTA; CDR2 reads FQGNSA. In DNA form, the CDR3 reads TGTGCCAGCAGCAAACAGGGGGCGCTTGTCGAGCAGCACTTC. Translation gives CASSKQGALVEQHF.

The J gene is TRBJ1-5, the V gene TRBV4-1; D is ambiguous. Trimming removed 0 bases at V and 3 bases at J, with 12 bases between. CDR3 length: 16 residues. CDR1 is MGHRA and CDR2 is YSYEKL in the germline V gene. CDR3 DNA: TGCGCCAGCAGCCAAGAAACGTCCGCCTTCAATCAGCCCCAGCATTTT. It is translated as CASSQETSAFNQPQHF.

This clonotype has a handful of counts. The chain uses TRBV12-3 or TRBV12-4 and TRBJ1-5, with 9 bases matching TRBD1. Unmatched junction bases numbered 19, after V lost 5 bases and J lost 2 bases. CDR3 length: 20 amino acids. CDR3 sequence (DNA): TGTGCCAGCAGTACCGCCTCGGGACAGGGCCTTGTCGATGGCAATCAGCCCCAGCATTTT. It yields the protein CASSTASGQGLVDGNQPQHF.

This clonotype came up many times. This chain links TRBV11-2 with TRBJ2-7, with a possible D match to TRBD1 (6 bases). Germline V lookup: CDR1 SGHAT, CDR2 FQNNGV. V lost 5 bases and J 3 bases, leaving 11 bases between the germline ends. CDR3 length: 13 residues. The CDR3, as DNA: TGTGCCAGCAGCCGGGACACCGACTACGAGCAGTACTTC. This codes for CASSRDTDYEQYF.

The genes are TRBV20-1 and TRBJ2-7; 7 nucleotides line up with TRBD2. The trim removed 3 bases at V and 0 bases at J, leaving 5 bases unmatched. Germline lookup yields CDR1 DFQATT and CDR2 SNEGSKA (reference sequence). There are 14 residues in the CDR3. The CDR3 reads CSASTAGASYEQYF. The CDR3 bases are TGCAGTGCTAGTACTGCGGGAGCCTCCTACGAGCAGTACTTC.

This clonotype was observed a few times. The chain links TRBV2 to TRBJ1-1; D is perhaps TRBD1 (5 bases). CDR3 length: 15 residues. Trimming cost V 6 bases and J 1 base, with 15 bases left between them. The germline CDR1 and CDR2 sequences are SNHLY and FYNNEI. The CDR3 here is CASSVESGRNTEAFF. The CDR3 bases are TGTGCCAGCAGCGTAGAGTCAGGGAGGAACACTGAAGCTTTCTTT.

V is TRBV5-1 and J is TRBJ2-7, with D unclear. CDR1 SGHRS and CDR2 YFSETQ come from the germline V gene. The V gene lost 0 bases and the J gene lost 0 bases, with 13 bases spanning the gap. The CDR3 extends over 16 amino acids. CDR3 region: CASSLGWGSSSYEQYF. In DNA, the CDR3 is TGCGCCAGCAGCTTGGGCTGGGGTTCGAGCTCCTACGAGCAGTACTTC.

This chain uses TRBV19 with TRBJ1-2; D is ambiguous. Trimming took 7 bases from V and 5 from J, leaving 14 bases between them. The CDR3 totals 13 residues. The germline gives CDR1 LNHDA, CDR2 SQIVND (reference sequence). The CDR3 nucleotides read TGTGCCAGTAAGACTGACGCGGGGTATGGCTACACCTTC. Its protein product is CASKTDAGYGYTF.